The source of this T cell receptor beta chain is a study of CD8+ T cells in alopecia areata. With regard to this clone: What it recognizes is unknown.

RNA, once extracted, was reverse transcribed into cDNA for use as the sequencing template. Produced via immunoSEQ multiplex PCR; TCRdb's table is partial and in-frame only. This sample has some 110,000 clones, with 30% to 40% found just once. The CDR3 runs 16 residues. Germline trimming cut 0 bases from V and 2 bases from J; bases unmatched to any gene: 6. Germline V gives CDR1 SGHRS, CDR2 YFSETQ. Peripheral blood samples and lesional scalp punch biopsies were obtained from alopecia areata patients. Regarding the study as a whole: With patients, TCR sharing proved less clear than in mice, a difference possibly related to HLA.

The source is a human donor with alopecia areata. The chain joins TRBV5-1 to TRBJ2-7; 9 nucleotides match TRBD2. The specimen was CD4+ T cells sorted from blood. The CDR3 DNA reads TGCGCCAGCAGCTTGGCTCCTAGCGGGGCCCCCTACGAGCAGTACTTC. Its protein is CASSLAPSGAPYEQYF.